These 10 T cell receptor beta chains were all obtained from the same sample, sequenced in a study of CD8+CD57+ T cells in acquired aplastic anemia. Those patients picked for sequencing had displayed CD8+CD57+ cell expansion on flow cytometry. Profiling that covered TCR beta VDJ and CDR3 relied on genomic DNA as its template. TCRdb reprocessed the reads with MiXCR, giving one entry per CDR3 protein. The data show some 140,000 distinct CDR3 sequences, with roughly half seen just once and about 12% held by the top ten. Material: sorted CD4+, CD8+, or CD8+CD57+ T cells (not recorded which) from PBMCs. The receptor source for this set is a human donor with aplastic anemia.

In its sample, this clonotype was seen many times. The chain carries TRBV7-9 and TRBJ1-1; D gene unclear. Trimming removed 5 bases from V and 3 bases from J, with 13 bases in between. There are 14 residues in the CDR3. CDR1 and CDR2 from the germline V gene are SEHNR and FQNEAQ (reference sequence). The CDR3 spells CASSPTTPHTEAFF. The CDR3 DNA reads as TGTGCCAGCAGCCCGACGACCCCTCACACTGAAGCTTTCTTT.

This clonotype has just a few counts. The V call is TRBV7-7, the J call TRBJ2-2; no clear D gene. V dropped 1 base and J dropped 2 bases, with 5 bases sitting between them. CDR3 size: 14 residues. CDR1 and CDR2 from the germline V gene are SSHAT and FNYEAQ (reference sequence). CDR3 bases: TGTGCCAGCAGCTTAGACCGAAACACCGGGGAGCTGTTTTTT. This encodes CASSLDRNTGELFF.

The rearrangement joins TRBV7-8 to TRBJ1-5; D remains ambiguous. CDR1 is SGHVS and CDR2 is FQNEAQ in the germline V gene. Trimming pared 0 bases from V and 3 bases from J, leaving 3 bases between. The CDR3 is 13 residues long. Written as DNA, the CDR3 is TGTGCCAGCAGCTTAGCGGTCAATCAGCCCCAGCATTTT. It translates to CASSLAVNQPQHF.

The V gene is TRBV7-7, the J gene TRBJ2-1; 7 bases are a match to TRBD2. The CDR3 length is 14 residues. Germline loops: CDR1 SSHAT, CDR2 FNYEAQ (reference sequence). CDR3 nucleotides: TGTGCTAGAGATTTAGAGGGAGGGGTCAATGAGCAGTTCTTC. Translating it yields CARDLEGGVNEQFF.

The chain carries TRBV7-8 and TRBJ1-6; the D is unclear. Germline CDR1 is SGHVS and CDR2 is FQNEAQ. The CDR3 has 15 amino acids. V was pared by 1 base and J by 7 bases, with 11 bases between. The CDR3 DNA follows: TGTGCCAGCAGCTTAGATGGTCTTTTGAATTCACCCCTCCACTTT. Amino acid sequence: CASSLDGLLNSPLHF.

V gene TRBV2 combines with J gene TRBJ1-1; D is unresolved. CDR1 is SNHLY and CDR2 is FYNNEI in the germline V gene. V dropped 11 bases and J dropped 1 base, with 17 bases sitting between them. The CDR3 length is 14 residues. The CDR3 nucleotides are TGTGCCGCGAAATCTACAGCGAGGAACACTGAAGCTTTCTTT. Protein sequence: CAAKSTARNTEAFF.

Details on this clonotype: This may stem from a read error, because a much larger clone lies one nucleotide away. The chain employs TRBV4-3 and TRBJ1-4; 8 bases fit TRBD1. Trimming cost V 4 bases and J 6 bases; bases outside gene matches: 16. The CDR3 runs to 18 residues. The germline V gene has CDR1 LGHNA and CDR2 YSLEER. CDR3 in DNA: TGCGCCAGCAGCCCGGAGAGGCAGGGGGCGGGGGCTGATGAAAAACTGTTTTTT. This translates into CASSPERQGAGADEKLFF.

The chain uses TRBV11-3 and TRBJ2-7; D gene ambiguous. Germline CDR1 SGHNT, CDR2 YENEEA. The CDR3 has 14 residues. Trimming shortened V by 2 bases and J by 5 bases, and 13 bases separated the two germline ends. The CDR3 DNA reads as TGTGCCAGCAGCTTAACACGAGCCGGCAACGAGCAGTACTTC. Amino acids: CASSLTRAGNEQYF.

As concerns this clonotype: Just one base apart from a much larger clone, this may be a read error. V and J are TRBV20-1 and TRBJ2-1, with unresolved D. The V gene's germline CDR1 is DFQATT and CDR2 SNEGSKA (reference sequence). CDR3 length equals 13 residues. CDR3 amino acids: CSARDLIYNEQSF. The CDR3 region has the DNA TGCAGTGCTAGAGATCTGATATACAATGAGCAGTCCTTC.

This clonotype was detected many times. V and J are TRBV9 and TRBJ2-5, with D perhaps assigned TRBD1 or TRBD2 (5 bases each). Looked up from germline, CDR1 is SGDLS and CDR2 is YYNGEE. V lost 0 bases to trimming and J lost 5 bases, with 11 bases between them. The CDR3 is 14 residues long. The CDR3 loop is CASSVAGQRETQYF. The CDR3 DNA is TGTGCCAGCAGCGTAGCGGGGCAGAGGGAGACCCAGTACTTC. Filled out from reference TRBV9 and TRBJ2-5, the complete variable domain reads DSGVTQTPKHLITATGQRVTLRCSPRSGDLSVYWYQQSLDQGLQFLIQYYNGEERAKGNILERFSAQQFPDLHSELNLSSLELGDSALYFCASSVAGQRETQYFGPGTRLLVL.